The following is a TCR beta chain sequence with its context. This clonotype was observed at least ten times. Its antigen remains undetermined. The sample holds no much larger clone one base away, and base qualities are not on file. This sample was included in a study of identical twins (dated by TCRdb to 2016 to 2017). For the wider study: To test whether fetal clonotypes persist, this study deep-sequenced TCR alpha and beta repertoires from monozygotic twins, from unrelated adults of various ages, and from cord blood. To rule out contamination, replicate twin experiments were performed at different times with different library preparation protocols. General findings and caveats noted by the study authors: Zero-insertion analyses could be partly confounded by invariant T cells such as MAIT and iNKT, although diverse VJ usage argued against such confounding for most clonotypes. Out-of-frame TCR alpha sequences shared between twins showed an excess of low generation-probability sequences compared with coincidental sharing between unrelated individuals. In monozygotic twins, recombination models systematically underestimated out-of-frame TCR alpha sharing, but the models matched the sharing seen between unrelated individuals. Abundant cord blood beta clonotypes carried fewer insertions; young adult naive repertoires showed a weaker similar trend, while memory repertoires showed none. A weaker excess of twin sharing was found in beta out-of-frame sequences because the signal-to-noise ratio was lowered by fewer shared sequences. Because the same donors could not be followed over many years, conclusions were based on cross-sectional statistical analysis.

Receptor libraries were prepared by 5' RACE. TCRdb lists the instrument as Illumina HiSeq 2000. A universal primer binding site was added through template switching, and the final cDNA carried a unique molecular identifier so that TCR cDNA molecules could be counted accurately. Specific primers in the conserved constant-segment region were used to synthesize first-strand cDNA for TCR alpha and beta chains. To control for contamination, every cDNA library carried two barcodes: a SMART-Mk sample barcode plus Illumina barcodes. TruSeq adapter sequences and Illumina sample barcodes were added in two successive PCR steps. TCR alpha and beta cDNA libraries were sequenced on the Illumina HiSeq platform with custom primers. The original pipeline was this. Raw reads were processed with MiGEC to extract unique molecular identifiers, and MiXCR was used to determine CDR3 positions. Recombination models were inferred per individual with the repgenHMM and IGoR tools using an EM algorithm. Shared clonotype analysis was performed with the tcR package in R, normalizing sharing by the product of cloneset sizes. To study raw recombination without the effects of thymic and clonal selection, out-of-frame nonproductive sequences were analyzed. TCRdb itself trimmed the public reads at Q25 with fastp, ran MiXCR and retained productive beta chains. Each CDR3 protein gets just one entry, which takes the most common genes and DNA from the rows behind it. These V and J calls derive from TCRdb rather than the authors' analysis. For this sample the table gives roughly 630,000 distinct CDR3 sequences, of which about 7.6% were detected only once. 1.6% of the sample comes from the top ten.

All donors were healthy Caucasians. The twin cohort consisted of three pairs of female monozygotic twins, all aged about 18 to 30 years. Peripheral blood mononuclear cells were the source from which RNA for the TCR libraries was isolated. The CDR1 and CDR2 encoded by the germline V gene are SQVTM and ANQGSEA. V sheds 6 bases and J sheds 0 bases, leaving 15 bases between their ends. Including cysteine and phenylalanine, the CDR3 has 14 amino acids. Only the CDR3 portion is preserved as DNA: 42 bases, with reading frame beginning at the first base. This sample also belongs to another study, concerning yellow fever vaccine responses in identical twins. The second study's authors report: The T cell response to vaccination in identical twins was reported by the authors to appear partly convergent and partly personalized. Focusing on identical twins, the study followed the T cell clones that responded to the vaccine, and did so with precision.

The clonotype was recovered from a woman under 30 in good health. Sequenced sample: PBMCs. The chain uses TRBV29-1 and TRBJ2-7; possibly the D gene is TRBD1, per 6 matching bases. At the DNA level, the sequence is TGCAGCGTAGAAACGGACAGACTCTCCTACGAGCAGTACTTC. Translation gives CSVETDRLSYEQYF.